Each of the 29 T cell receptor beta chains below was sequenced from the same sample in a study of T-cell reconstitution after alpha-beta-depleted transplantation in children (dated by TCRdb to 2016 to 2017). The protocol used for the library was PCR. TCRdb lists the instrument as Illumina HiSeq 2500. Molecular barcoding was employed in the preparation of TCR libraries, with unique molecular identifiers being used to normalize TCRbeta repertoire quantification. Through fastp at Q25 and MiXCR, TCRdb rebuilt clones from the public reads, retaining in-frame beta chains. Rows are combined by CDR3 protein, so each entry shows the most common genes and DNA. The sample records roughly 500,000 distinct CDR3 sequences, approximately 29% of which are singletons. Together, the top ten hold 2.4% of the sample. The material was PBMCs from the stem cell graft donor, obtained from the stem cell graft. The receptors come from a human donor who donated a stem cell graft to a child with aplastic anemia.

This chain joins TRBV28 and TRBJ2-7; D unresolved. Germline V gene data show CDR1 as MDHEN and CDR2 as SYDVKM. The CDR3 is 15 amino acids. The germline V and J ends were trimmed by 4 bases and 2 bases, with 15 bases remaining between them. The CDR3 protein is CASSSRGKAPYEQYF. CDR3 DNA: TGTGCCAGCAGTTCCCGTGGGAAGGCCCCCTACGAGCAGTACTTC.

The chain combines TRBV6-1 with TRBJ1-2; maybe TRBD1 (6 bases). V gave up 3 bases and J gave up 4 bases, with 12 bases separating them. This CDR3 is 14 amino acids long. Germline V lookup: CDR1 MNHNS, CDR2 SASEGT. The CDR3 reads CASSDGGGTYGYTF. The CDR3 bases are TGTGCCAGCAGTGATGGAGGGGGTACCTATGGCTACACCTTC.

This chain connects TRBV30 to TRBJ2-3; the match to TRBD2 covers 8 bases. The CDR3 is made up of 15 amino acids. Per the germline V gene, CDR1 is GTSNPN and CDR2 is SVGIG (reference sequence). V gave up 1 base and J gave up 6 bases; unmatched junction bases: 9. Written as DNA, the CDR3 is TGTGCCTGGAGTGCACTAGCGGCTCAGAGTGATACGCAGTATTTT. This encodes CAWSALAAQSDTQYF.

A few counts support this clonotype. This rearrangement joins TRBV25-1 to TRBJ2-5; the match to TRBD2 covers 7 bases. This CDR3 contains 15 residues. Germline V gene sequence: CDR1 MGHDK, CDR2 SYGVNS. Trimming removed 1 base from V and 5 bases from J; junction bases left unmatched: 7. The CDR3 nucleotides read TGTGCCAGCAGTGAATGGAGGATGCGGGGGGAGACCCAGTACTTC. Its translation is CASSEWRMRGETQYF.

This clonotype was counted between two and nine times. This chain links TRBV15 with TRBJ2-3; 8 bases align to TRBD1. V shed 5 bases, J shed 0 bases, and the junction held 4 bases outside the gene matches. Germline loops: CDR1 LNHNV, CDR2 YYDKDF (reference sequence). The CDR3 length is 15 residues. The chain's CDR3 is CATSLRTGSTDTQYF. The CDR3 DNA reads TGTGCCACCAGCCTACGGACAGGGAGCACAGATACGCAGTATTTT.

V gene TRBV12-3 or TRBV12-4 combines with J gene TRBJ2-4, with D unclear. The V end lost 2 bases, the J end lost 0 bases, and 5 bases lay between the germline ends. The CDR3 consists of 14 residues. For the CDR3, the DNA is TGTGCCAGCAGTTTACAGCTAGCCAAAAACATTCAGTACTTC. This codes for CASSLQLAKNIQYF.

This clonotype was counted only a few times. The chain combines TRBV12-3 or TRBV12-4 with TRBJ2-1, with D maybe TRBD1 (6 bases). CDR3 length: 15 amino acids. Trimming shortened V by 7 bases and J by 8 bases, and 21 bases separated the two germline ends. In DNA, the CDR3 is TGTGCCAGCACCAAAATACAGGGCCCAGGAGATGAGCAGTTCTTC. Amino acid sequence: CASTKIQGPGDEQFF.

This clonotype was counted once. This chain connects TRBV5-1 to TRBJ2-2; possibly TRBD1 or TRBD2 for D (5 bases each). The V end was cut by 1 base, the J end by 4 bases, with 11 bases between. The germline gives CDR1 SGHRS, CDR2 YFSETQ. This CDR3 is built from 15 residues. The DNA of the CDR3 is TGCGCCAGCAGCTTGCCCGGGACCTCCACCGGGGAGCTGTTTTTT. As protein: CASSLPGTSTGELFF.

This clonotype was detected a few times. The rearrangement uses TRBV6-2 or TRBV6-3 and TRBJ2-3; 7 nucleotides match TRBD1. Germline CDR1 MNHEY, CDR2 SVGEGT. This CDR3 is 18 amino acids long. V shed 4 bases, J shed 9 bases, and the junction held 22 bases outside the gene matches. The CDR3 spells CASSFSLTGTVLSGTQYF. The CDR3 nucleotides read TGTGCCAGCAGTTTTTCTCTAACCGGGACAGTCCTCTCCGGGACGCAGTATTTT.

This clonotype showed up just a few times. The chain links TRBV20-1 to TRBJ2-7; TRBD2 is a possible D gene (5 bases). Trimming pared 3 bases from V and 6 bases from J, leaving 12 bases between. This CDR3 has 12 amino acids. Germline CDR1 reads DFQATT; CDR2 reads SNEGSKA (reference sequence). The CDR3 loop reads CSASWTPTEQYF. CDR3 nucleotides: TGCAGTGCTAGTTGGACTCCTACCGAGCAGTACTTC.

The J gene is TRBJ2-3, the V gene TRBV3-1; TRBD1 agrees at 9 bases. Germline CDR1 is LGHDT and CDR2 is YNNKEL (reference sequence). The ends lost 5 bases at V and 2 bases at J; junction bases unmatched: 5. This CDR3 contains 15 residues. The CDR3 loop is CASSTRTGDTDTQYF. In DNA, the CDR3 is TGTGCCAGCAGCACCCGGACAGGGGACACAGATACGCAGTATTTT.

Details on this clonotype: The junction and the germline gene differ at one end; a read error may be behind it. The chain is built from TRBV3-1 and TRBJ2-3; TRBD2 agrees at 12 bases. The CDR3 is made up of 17 amino acids. The germline gives CDR1 LGHDT, CDR2 YNNKEL (reference sequence). CDR3 bases: TGTGCCAGCACCCCACTAGCGGGAGGAGGTTTACGCGATACGCAATATTTT. Its protein is CASTPLAGGGLRDTQYF.

This clonotype was picked up a small number of times. This CDR3 is CASSLHRPYEQYV. Written as DNA, the CDR3 is TGTGCCAGCAGCTTACATAGGCCCTACGAGCAGTACGTC. The chain has TRBV7-2 and TRBJ2-7; D unclear. The CDR3 has 13 amino acids. The germline V and J ends were trimmed by 2 bases and 2 bases, with 7 bases remaining between them. From germline, CDR1 is SGHTA and CDR2 FQGNSA.

The CDR3 region has the DNA TGTGCCATCAGTGAGGTTGAAAGCGGGAGATCCTACAATGAGCAGTTCTTC. Its protein product is CAISEVESGRSYNEQFF. This chain joins TRBV10-3 and TRBJ2-1, with TRBD2 matching over 8 bases. From germline, CDR1 is ENHRY and CDR2 SYGVKD. There are 17 residues in the CDR3. V was clipped by 2 bases and J by 1 base; unmatched bases: 7.

This clonotype was recorded many times. The chain couples TRBV29-1 to TRBJ1-1, with D unresolved. Germline CDR1 reads SQVTM; CDR2 reads ANQGSEA. Trimming shortened V by 5 bases and J by 0 bases, and 13 bases separated the two germline ends. The CDR3 length is 14 residues. As DNA, the CDR3 is TGCAGCGTTCCGTGGACCGGAATGAACACTGAAGCTTTCTTT. Protein product: CSVPWTGMNTEAFF.

The chain uses TRBV27 and TRBJ1-2, with TRBD1 matching 12 bases. V was pared by 2 bases and J by 8 bases, with 9 bases of the junction left unmatched. The CDR3 consists of 16 residues. Germline-derived CDR1 and CDR2 are MNHEY and SMNVEV (reference sequence). CDR3 sequence: CASSLMGQGAQEGYTF. DNA for the CDR3: TGTGCCAGCAGTTTAATGGGACAGGGGGCTCAAGAAGGCTACACCTTC.

This clonotype was picked up a small number of times. This chain links TRBV4-2 with TRBJ1-2; 7 bases agree with TRBD1. With 4 bases clipped from V and 2 bases from J, the junction kept 13 bases outside the gene matches. Looked up from germline, CDR1 is LGHNA and CDR2 is YNFKEQ. The CDR3 covers 17 residues. The CDR3: CASSLQGMGRGNYGYTF. As DNA, the CDR3 is TGTGCCAGCAGCCTCCAGGGTATGGGCAGGGGGAACTATGGCTACACCTTC.

The chain links TRBV6-5 to TRBJ1-2; no reliable D call. V lost 2 bases and J lost 4, with 8 bases in between. Germline V CDR1 and CDR2: MNHEY, SVGAGI. This CDR3 is 13 amino acids long. The CDR3 protein is CASSYAVSYGYTF. The CDR3 coding sequence is TGTGCCAGCAGTTACGCTGTTAGCTATGGCTACACCTTC.

V and J are TRBV18 and TRBJ2-5; 8 bases line up with TRBD2. Germline CDR1 reads KGHSH; CDR2 reads LQKENI. The CDR3 has 14 amino acids. V lost 0 bases and J lost 8; bases outside the gene matches: 5. This chain's CDR3 is CASSPPGLGETQYF. Here the CDR3 DNA reads TGTGCCAGCTCACCACCGGGACTAGGAGAAACCCAGTACTTC.

The V call is TRBV9, the J call TRBJ2-3, with D hard to call. Trimming left V 0 bases short and J 4 bases short, with 6 bases between. Germline-derived CDR1 and CDR2 are SGDLS and YYNGEE. The CDR3 totals 13 residues. CDR3 in DNA: TGTGCCAGCAGCGTAGCCCCATCAGATACGCAGTATTTT. Its translation: CASSVAPSDTQYF. Looking up the rest from reference TRBV9 and TRBJ2-3 gives the full variable domain: DSGVTQTPKHLITATGQRVTLRCSPRSGDLSVYWYQQSLDQGLQFLIQYYNGEERAKGNILERFSAQQFPDLHSELNLSSLELGDSALYFCASSVAPSDTQYFGPGTRLTVL.

This clonotype was detected a few times. This sequence joins TRBV6-2 or TRBV6-3 and TRBJ2-5; 9 bases are shared with TRBD2. CDR3 length equals 12 residues. Germline CDR1 is MNHEY and CDR2 is SVGEGT. V trimming: 8 bases; J trimming: 7 bases; junction bases outside the gene matches: 5. The CDR3, as DNA: TGTGCCAGCGAGTCGCGGGAGGGGACCCAGTACTTC. Its protein product is CASESREGTQYF.

The rearrangement joins TRBV11-3 to TRBJ2-2, with 7 bases aligning to TRBD1. The germline V gene has CDR1 SGHNT and CDR2 YENEEA. Unmatched junction bases numbered 4, after V lost 0 bases and J lost 0 bases. CDR3 length equals 17 residues. This chain's CDR3 is CASSLDWGTANTGELFF. The CDR3 DNA reads as TGTGCCAGCAGCTTAGATTGGGGGACAGCGAACACCGGGGAGCTGTTTTTT.

Ten or more counts support this clonotype. The V call is TRBV12-3 or TRBV12-4, the J call TRBJ2-3, with 7 bases aligning to TRBD2. With 8 bases clipped from V and 0 bases from J, the junction kept 14 bases outside the gene matches. The CDR3 contains 17 residues. The CDR3 DNA follows: TGTGCCAGCGCCCCCGGGCTAGCGGCCGCCAGCACAGATACGCAGTATTTT. Protein product: CASAPGLAAASTDTQYF.

This chain links TRBV7-9 with TRBJ2-3; tentatively, D is TRBD1 (6 bases). The CDR3 has 15 amino acids. Trimming shortened V by 2 bases and J by 4 bases, and 13 bases separated the two germline ends. Looked up from germline, CDR1 is SEHNR and CDR2 is FQNEAQ (reference sequence). Here the CDR3 DNA reads TGTGCCAGCAGCTTATTGGCAGGGGCGGCAGATACGCAGTATTTT. It encodes CASSLLAGAADTQYF.

The sample holds a few counts of this clonotype. The chain is built from TRBV29-1 and TRBJ2-7; TRBD1 aligns across 8 bases. This CDR3 comprises 15 residues. Germline CDR1 reads SQVTM; CDR2 reads ANQGSEA. V was pared by 3 bases and J by 1 base, with 8 bases of the junction left unmatched. CDR3: CSVEWSGQASYEQYF. The CDR3 region has the DNA TGCAGCGTTGAGTGGTCGGGACAGGCTTCCTACGAGCAGTACTTC.

This chain uses TRBV5-6 with TRBJ2-7; D may be TRBD2 (5 bases). Germline lookup yields CDR1 SGHDT and CDR2 YYEEEE. With 4 bases removed from V and 4 bases from J, the gap between germline ends came to 15 bases. This CDR3 comprises 14 residues. Here the CDR3 DNA reads TGTGCCAGCAGCCGGGGTGTAGGAGTGTACGAGCAGTACGTC. It codes for CASSRGVGVYEQYV.

The genes are TRBV6-6 and TRBJ2-7, with D perhaps being TRBD1 or TRBD2 (5 bases each). CDR1 is MNHNY, CDR2 SVGAGI, per germline (reference sequence). The CDR3 runs to 11 residues. Trimming took off 8 bases at V and 6 bases at J, with 11 bases between the two ends. CDR3 region: CASAKGREQYF. The CDR3 DNA reads as TGTGCCAGCGCGAAGGGACGCGAGCAGTACTTC.

This chain joins TRBV30 and TRBJ1-2, with 11 bases that match TRBD1. In germline, CDR1 is GTSNPN, CDR2 SVGIG (reference sequence). V lost 4 bases to trimming and J lost 6 bases; unmatched junction nucleotides: 10. The length of the CDR3 is 15 residues. CDR3 nucleotides: TGTGCCTGGAATTTGGGGCGGACAGGGGGCGATGGCTACACCTTC. Its protein is CAWNLGRTGGDGYTF.

This chain links TRBV29-1 with TRBJ2-7; 11 bases are shared with TRBD2. After removal of 5 bases from V and 1 base from J, the junction contained 4 bases not matched to a gene. CDR3 size: 14 residues. The germline V gene has CDR1 SQVTM and CDR2 ANQGSEA. CDR3 nucleotides: TGCAGCGTTACTGGGACTAGCGGATCCTACGAGCAGTACTTC. Amino acid sequence: CSVTGTSGSYEQYF.